This T cell receptor beta chain was captured by sequencing in a study of blood T cell repertoires in COVID-19. Study in general: T cells, B-cell-depleted T cells, or PBMCs provided the cDNA or gDNA that served as material.

In the source study's methods: The assay estimated nucleated cells by amplifying reference gene primers. Using immunoSEQ multiplex PCR, the repertoire was profiled, and TCRdb retains in-frame clones only, with some absent. Clone size and V and J calls were adopted from that table, with D and trimming inferred from the DNA. The sample lists 130,000 to 150,000 clones, more than 75% occurring once. The CDR3 sequence is 15 residues long. Trimming at V came to 0 bases and at J to 1 base, leaving 1 base not matched to a gene. Germline V gene lookup returns CDR1 MNHGY and CDR2 SAAAGT. This clone has just one count.

The sequencing sample was made of peripheral blood. This receptor was taken from a woman between 40 and 50 years old with acute or convalescent COVID-19. The chain couples TRBV6-8 to TRBJ2-7; 9 bases line up with TRBD2. The CDR3 sequence is CASSYSAGGSYEQYF. The CDR3 coding sequence is TGTGCCAGCAGTTACTCGGCGGGGGGGTCCTACGAGCAGTACTTC.